This record concerns one T cell receptor (beta chain) sequence. Its antigen is not identified. This specimen belongs to a study of breast tumors, draining lymph nodes, adjacent tissues. Study-level points and caveats: Compared with basal-like, luminal-like tumors shared significantly more repertoire with nontumor tissue.

V was clipped by 6 bases and J by 2 bases, with 14 bases between them. This CDR3 spans 15 amino acids. Germline loops: CDR1 SQVTM, CDR2 ANQGSEA. Axillary draining lymph nodes of breast cancer patients supplied the node samples. One entry per CDR3 protein, called by TCRdb with MiXCR from the multiplex PCR reads. The repertoire has some 170,000 distinct CDR3 sequences, 33% of them found once; the top ten carry more than 3.5%. The gene calls are TRBV29-1 and TRBJ2-6; perhaps TRBD1 as D (6 bases). The TCR was taken from a female donor with breast cancer. Some clones in this sample may be carry-over from other donors' samples. The sequenced sample was axillary lymph node tissue. Here the CDR3 reads CSVGRGGPGANVLTF. The CDR3 DNA follows: TGCAGCGTGGGGCGTGGGGGCCCTGGGGCCAACGTCCTGACTTTC.